The clone carrying this TCR beta chain was found once. This entry comes from a study of blood T cell repertoires in COVID-19. Assay used: immunoSEQ multiplex PCR; TCRdb lists only in-frame clones, some missing. The sample has about 140,000 clones; 88% are singletons. Looked up from germline, CDR1 is MNHEY and CDR2 is SVGAGI. J gave up 5 bases and V 6 bases, and 2 bases lay outside the gene matches. The CDR3 totals 15 residues. The specimen sequenced was peripheral blood. The receptor's source is a man between 60 and 70 years old with active or convalescent COVID-19. V and J are TRBV6-5 and TRBJ2-3; 16 bases line up with TRBD2. The CDR3 nucleotides read TGTGCCAGCAGCGGGACTAGCGGGAGGGGAGATACGCAGTATTTT. Translation: CASSGTSGRGDTQYF.